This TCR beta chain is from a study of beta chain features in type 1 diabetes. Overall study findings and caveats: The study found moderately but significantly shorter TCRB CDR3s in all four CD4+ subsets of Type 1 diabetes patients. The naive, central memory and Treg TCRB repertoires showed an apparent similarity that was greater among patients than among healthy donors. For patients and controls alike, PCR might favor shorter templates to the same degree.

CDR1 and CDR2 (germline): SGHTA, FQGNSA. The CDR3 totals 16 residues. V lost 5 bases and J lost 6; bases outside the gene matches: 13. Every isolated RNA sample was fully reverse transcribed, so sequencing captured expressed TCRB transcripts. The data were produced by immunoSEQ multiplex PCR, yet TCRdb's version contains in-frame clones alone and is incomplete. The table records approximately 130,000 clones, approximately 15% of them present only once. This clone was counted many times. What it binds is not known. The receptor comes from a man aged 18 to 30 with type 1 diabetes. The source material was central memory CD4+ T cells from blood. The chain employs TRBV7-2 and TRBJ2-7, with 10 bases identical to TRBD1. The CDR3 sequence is CASSPDRDRGESEQYF. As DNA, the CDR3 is TGTGCCAGCAGCCCCGACCGGGACAGGGGCGAGAGCGAGCAGTACTTC.